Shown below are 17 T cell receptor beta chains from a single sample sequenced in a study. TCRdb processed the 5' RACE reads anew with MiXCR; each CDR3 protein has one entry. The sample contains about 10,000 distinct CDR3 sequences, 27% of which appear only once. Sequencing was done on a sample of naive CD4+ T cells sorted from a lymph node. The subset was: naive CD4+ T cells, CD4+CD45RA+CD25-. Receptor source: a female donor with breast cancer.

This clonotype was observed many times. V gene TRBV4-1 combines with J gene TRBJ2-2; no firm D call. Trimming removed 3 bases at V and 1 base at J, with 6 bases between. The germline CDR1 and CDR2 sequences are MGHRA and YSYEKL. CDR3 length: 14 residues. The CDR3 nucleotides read TGCGCCAGCAGCCACATGGGGAACACCGGGGAGCTGTTTTTT. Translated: CASSHMGNTGELFF.

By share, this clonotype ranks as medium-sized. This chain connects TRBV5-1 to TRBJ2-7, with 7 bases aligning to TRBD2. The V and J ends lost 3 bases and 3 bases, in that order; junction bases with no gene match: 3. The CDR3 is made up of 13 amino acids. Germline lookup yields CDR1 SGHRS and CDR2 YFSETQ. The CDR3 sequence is CASSSGLGYEQYF. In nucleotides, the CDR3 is TGCGCCAGCAGCTCCGGACTAGGCTACGAGCAGTACTTC.

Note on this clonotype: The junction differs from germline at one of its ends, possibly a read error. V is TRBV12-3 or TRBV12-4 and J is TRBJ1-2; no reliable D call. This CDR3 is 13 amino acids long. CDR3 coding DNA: TGTGCCAGCGCCTCGACACGGCGGGATGGCTGCACCTTC. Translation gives CASASTRRDGCTF.

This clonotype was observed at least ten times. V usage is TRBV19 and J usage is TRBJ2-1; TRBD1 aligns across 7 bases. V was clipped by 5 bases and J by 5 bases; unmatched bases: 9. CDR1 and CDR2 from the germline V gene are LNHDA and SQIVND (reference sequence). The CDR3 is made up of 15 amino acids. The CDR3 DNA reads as TGTGCCAGTAGTCTCTCCTCGGGACAGCACAATGAGCAGTTCTTC. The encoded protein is CASSLSSGQHNEQFF.

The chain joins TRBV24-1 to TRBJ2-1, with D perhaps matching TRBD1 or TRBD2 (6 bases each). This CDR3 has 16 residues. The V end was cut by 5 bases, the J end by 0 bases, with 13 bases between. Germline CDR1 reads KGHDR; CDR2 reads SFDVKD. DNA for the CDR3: TGTGCCACCAGTGCCCTAAGGGGGGACTCCTACAATGAGCAGTTCTTC. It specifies CATSALRGDSYNEQFF.

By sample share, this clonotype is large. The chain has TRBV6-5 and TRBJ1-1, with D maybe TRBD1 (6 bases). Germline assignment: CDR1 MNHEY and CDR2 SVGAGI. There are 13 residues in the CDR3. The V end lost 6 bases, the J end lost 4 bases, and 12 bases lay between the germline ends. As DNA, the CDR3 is TGTGCCAGCAGGAAACAGGGATCCACTGAAGCTTTCTTT. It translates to CASRKQGSTEAFF.

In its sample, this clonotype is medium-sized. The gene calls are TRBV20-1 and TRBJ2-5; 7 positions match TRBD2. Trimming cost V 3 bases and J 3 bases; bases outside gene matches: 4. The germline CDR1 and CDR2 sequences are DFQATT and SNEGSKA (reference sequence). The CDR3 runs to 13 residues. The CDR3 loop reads CSASSTSEETQYF. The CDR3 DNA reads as TGCAGTGCTAGTAGTACTAGCGAAGAGACCCAGTACTTC.

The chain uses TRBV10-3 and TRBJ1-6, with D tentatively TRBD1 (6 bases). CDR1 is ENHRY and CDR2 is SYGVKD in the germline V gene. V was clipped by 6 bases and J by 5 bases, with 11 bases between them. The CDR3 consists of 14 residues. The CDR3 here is CAISRTADNSPLHF. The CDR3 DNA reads TGTGCCATCAGCCGGACAGCCGATAATTCACCCCTCCACTTT.

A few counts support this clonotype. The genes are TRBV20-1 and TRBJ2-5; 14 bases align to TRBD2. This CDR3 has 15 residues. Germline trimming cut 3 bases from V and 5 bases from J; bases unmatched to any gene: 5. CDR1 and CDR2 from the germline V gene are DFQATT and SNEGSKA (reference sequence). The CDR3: CSASRGLAGAETQYF. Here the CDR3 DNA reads TGCAGTGCTAGCCGGGGACTAGCGGGAGCGGAGACCCAGTACTTC.

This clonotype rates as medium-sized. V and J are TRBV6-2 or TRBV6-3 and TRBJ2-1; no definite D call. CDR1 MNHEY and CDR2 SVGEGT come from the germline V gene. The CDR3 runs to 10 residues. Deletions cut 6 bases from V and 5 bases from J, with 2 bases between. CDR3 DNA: TGTGCCAGCAGCGACAATGAGCAGTTCTTC. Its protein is CASSDNEQFF.

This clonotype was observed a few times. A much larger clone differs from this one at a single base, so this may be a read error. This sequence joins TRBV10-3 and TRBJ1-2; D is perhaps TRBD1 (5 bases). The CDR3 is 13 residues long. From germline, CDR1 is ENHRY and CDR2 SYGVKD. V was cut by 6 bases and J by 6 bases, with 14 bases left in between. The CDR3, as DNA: TGTGCCATCAGGGGGGATATGGTCGATGGCTACACCTTC. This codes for CAIRGDMVDGYTF.

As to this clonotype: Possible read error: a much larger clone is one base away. CDR3: CASSYSGQSRSGNAIYF. In DNA form, the CDR3 reads TGTGCCAGCAGTTACTCAGGACAAAGTCGCTCTGGAAACGCCATATATTTT. This chain uses TRBV6-5 with TRBJ1-3, with D possibly matching TRBD1 (5 bases). Germline V CDR1 and CDR2: MNHEY, SVGAGI. There are 17 residues in the CDR3.

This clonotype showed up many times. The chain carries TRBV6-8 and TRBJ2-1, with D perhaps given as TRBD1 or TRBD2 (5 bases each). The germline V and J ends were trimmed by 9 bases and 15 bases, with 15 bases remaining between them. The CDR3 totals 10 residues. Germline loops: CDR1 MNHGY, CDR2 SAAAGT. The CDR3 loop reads CARTVGVPFF. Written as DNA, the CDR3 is TGTGCCAGGACTGTGGGGGTTCCGTTCTTC.

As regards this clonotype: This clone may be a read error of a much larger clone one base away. CDR3 protein: CASSLEPGVAEQYF. DNA of the CDR3: TGCGCCAGCAGCTTAGAGCCAGGGGTTGCGGAGCAGTACTTC. The genes are TRBV5-1 and TRBJ2-7, with D perhaps matching TRBD1 (6 bases). V was pared by 2 bases and J by 7 bases, with 16 bases between. CDR3 size: 14 residues. Germline V gene sequence: CDR1 SGHRS, CDR2 YFSETQ. Full variable domain (outside the CDR3, taken from reference TRBV5-1 and TRBJ2-7): KAGVTQTPRYLIKTRGQQVTLSCSPISGHRSVSWYQQTPGQGLQFLFEYFSETQRNKGNFPGRFSGRQFSNSRSEMNVSTLELGDSALYLCASSLEPGVAEQYFGPGTRLTVT.

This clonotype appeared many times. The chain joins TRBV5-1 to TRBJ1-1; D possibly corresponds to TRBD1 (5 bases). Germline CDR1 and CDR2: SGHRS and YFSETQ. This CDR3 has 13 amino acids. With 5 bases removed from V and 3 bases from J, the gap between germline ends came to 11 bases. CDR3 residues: CASRVTVYTEAFF. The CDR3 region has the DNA TGCGCCAGCAGGGTGACAGTATACACTGAAGCTTTCTTT.

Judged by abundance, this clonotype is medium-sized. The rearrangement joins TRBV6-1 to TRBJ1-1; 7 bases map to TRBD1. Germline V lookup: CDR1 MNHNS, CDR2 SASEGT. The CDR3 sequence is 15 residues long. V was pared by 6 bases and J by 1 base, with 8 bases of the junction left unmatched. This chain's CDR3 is CASRGPRGRNTEAFF. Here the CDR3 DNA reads TGTGCCAGCAGGGGACCCAGGGGGAGGAACACTGAAGCTTTCTTT.

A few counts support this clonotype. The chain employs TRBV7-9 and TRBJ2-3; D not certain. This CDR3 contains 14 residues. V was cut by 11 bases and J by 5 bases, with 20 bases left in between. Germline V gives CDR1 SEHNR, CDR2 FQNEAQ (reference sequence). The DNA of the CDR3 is TGTGCCGGAACAGCAGCCGGAGCCGGAGATACGCAGTATTTT. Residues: CAGTAAGAGDTQYF. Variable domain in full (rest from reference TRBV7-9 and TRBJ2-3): DTGVSQNPRHKITKRGQNVTFRCDPISEHNRLYWYRQTLGQGPEFLTYFQNEAQLEKSRLLSDRFSAERPKGSFSTLEIQRTEQGDSAMYLCAGTAAGAGDTQYFGPGTRLTVL.